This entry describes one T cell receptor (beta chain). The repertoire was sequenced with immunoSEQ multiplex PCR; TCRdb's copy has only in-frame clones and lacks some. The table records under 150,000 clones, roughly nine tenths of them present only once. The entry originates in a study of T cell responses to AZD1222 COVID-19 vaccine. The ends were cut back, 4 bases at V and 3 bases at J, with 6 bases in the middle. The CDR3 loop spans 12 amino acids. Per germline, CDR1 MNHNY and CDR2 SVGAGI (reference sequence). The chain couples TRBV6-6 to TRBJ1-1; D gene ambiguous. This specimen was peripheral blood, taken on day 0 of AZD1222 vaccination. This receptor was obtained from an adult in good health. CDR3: CASSSSDTEAFF. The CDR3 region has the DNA TGTGCCAGCAGTTCCTCAGACACTGAAGCTTTCTTT.